This T cell receptor beta chain was found in a study of shared clonotypes between healthy human individuals. Study-level background: Aged between 18 and 49, the donors were a couple of women and three men.

Study-level results: Memory subsets generally showed smaller estimated richness than naive subsets did. An effect of sequencing depth on clonotype sharing among donors was expected.

This clone was seen a single time. Antigen unknown. One end of the junction varies from germline; a read error may be responsible. The protocol was immunoSEQ multiplex PCR, while the TCRdb copy is restricted to in-frame clones and leaves out a portion. The sample has about 1.4 million clones, roughly 97% seen once. Donors included only healthy HIV-negative adults lacking recent acute infections or vaccinations. Germline CDR1 and CDR2: SGHKS and YYEKEE (reference sequence). The CDR3 runs 14 residues. The chain recombines TRBV5-5 with TRBJ2-2; 9 nucleotides line up with TRBD1. This receptor was identified in a man aged 30-40 years in good health. Sequenced input: naive CD4+ T cells sorted from blood. Described subset: CD45RA+ positively selected. Written as DNA, the CDR3 is TGTGCCAGCAGAGCGGGACAGGGCGGGGTTGAAGGGACTTTT. It specifies CASRAGQGGVEGTF. Full variable domain (outside the CDR3, taken from reference TRBV5-5 and TRBJ2-2): DAGVTQSPTHLIKTRGQQVTLRCSPISGHKSVSWYQQVLGQGPQFIFQYYEKEERGRGNFPDRFSARQFPNYSSELNVNALLLGDSALYLCASRAGQGGVEGTFGEGSRLTVL.